This TCR beta chain was found in a study of cytomegalovirus exposure and HLA in healthy donors. Vbeta (60) and Jbeta (13) primers were used in the PCR. Only in-frame clones appear in the TCRdb table, and some are missing; sequencing was by immunoSEQ multiplex PCR. This sample carries 210,000 or so clones, about three quarters of them seen once, and the ten largest clones take around 2%. This CDR3 contains 13 residues. Trimming took off 5 bases at V and 0 bases at J, with 7 bases between the two ends. Germline-derived CDR1 and CDR2 are MNHEY and SVGAGI. Sequencing input: PBMCs. The receptor was derived from a man aged 18-30 years in good health and CMV-seronegative. The chain combines TRBV6-5 with TRBJ1-2, with no clear D. The CDR3: CASSRGSNYGYTF. The CDR3 region has the DNA TGTGCCAGCAGTCGAGGATCTAACTATGGCTACACCTTC.